This TCR beta chain was obtained from a study of CD8 T cells in ankylosing spondylitis. In the case of this clonotype: Its antigen is still unknown.

The CDR3 totals 21 residues. Trimming removed 5 bases from V and 0 bases from J; junction bases left unmatched: 25. The germline CDR1 and CDR2 sequences are SGHAT and FQDESV (reference sequence). Findings and caveats of the study: Ankylosing spondylitis blood appeared to carry a characteristic TCR beta motif of roughly eight highly homologous variants. Reports say disease-linked clones showed up significantly more in matched ankylosing spondylitis synovial fluid.

Each TCR beta library was made by quantitative 5'-RACE that incorporated molecular barcodes. One entry per CDR3 protein results from TCRdb running MiXCR on the 5' RACE reads. The sample holds more than 600,000 distinct CDR3 sequences, about 20% seen once. This clonotype originated in a male donor with ankylosing spondylitis. The material sequenced was blood, either unsorted or a sorted T cell fraction (not recorded which). This rearrangement joins TRBV11-1 to TRBJ2-7, with TRBD1 matching over 7 bases. CDR3 sequence reads: CASSPNLGQSRTLASSYEQYF. CDR3 coding DNA: TGTGCCAGCAGCCCGAATTTGGGACAGTCGAGGACCCTTGCGAGCTCCTACGAGCAGTACTTC.